This T cell receptor beta chain was found in a study of T-cell reconstitution after alpha-beta-depleted transplantation in children. Unique molecular identifiers were incorporated during preparation of the TCRbeta library. TCRdb re-called the PCR reads through MiXCR, storing one row per CDR3 protein. The sample lists over 550,000 distinct CDR3 sequences, 10% occurring once. V was pared by 1 base and J by 8 bases, with 9 bases between. The CDR3 loop spans 14 amino acids. Germline assignment: CDR1 SGHTA and CDR2 FQGNSA. Sequenced material: PBMCs from the stem cell graft donor, taken from the stem cell graft. The chain links TRBV7-2 to TRBJ2-6; tentative D call: TRBD1 (5 bases). This clonotype originated in a human donor who donated a stem cell graft to a child with acute myeloid leukemia. CDR3 nucleotide sequence: TGTGCCAGCAGCTTAGACAGGTTGACCAACGTCCTGACTTTC. This translates into CASSLDRLTNVLTF.